This TCR beta chain came from a study of cytomegalovirus exposure and HLA in healthy donors. PCR amplification relied on 60 Vbeta primers (plus 13 Jbeta primers). Generated by immunoSEQ multiplex PCR, the TCRdb table keeps only in-frame clones and is missing some. This sample has approximately 150,000 clones, with less than 80% found just once. Germline V lookup: CDR1 SNHLY, CDR2 FYNNEI. Trimming removed 1 base from V and 6 bases from J; junction bases left unmatched: 5. The CDR3 is 16 amino acids. V and J are TRBV2 and TRBJ1-6; 8 bases are shared with TRBD1. The specimen sequenced was PBMCs. This sequence was found in a man in his forties in good health and CMV-seronegative. The chain's CDR3 is CASSEVGTGGNSPLHF. In DNA form, the CDR3 reads TGTGCCAGCAGTGAAGTGGGGACAGGAGGTAATTCACCCCTCCACTTT.